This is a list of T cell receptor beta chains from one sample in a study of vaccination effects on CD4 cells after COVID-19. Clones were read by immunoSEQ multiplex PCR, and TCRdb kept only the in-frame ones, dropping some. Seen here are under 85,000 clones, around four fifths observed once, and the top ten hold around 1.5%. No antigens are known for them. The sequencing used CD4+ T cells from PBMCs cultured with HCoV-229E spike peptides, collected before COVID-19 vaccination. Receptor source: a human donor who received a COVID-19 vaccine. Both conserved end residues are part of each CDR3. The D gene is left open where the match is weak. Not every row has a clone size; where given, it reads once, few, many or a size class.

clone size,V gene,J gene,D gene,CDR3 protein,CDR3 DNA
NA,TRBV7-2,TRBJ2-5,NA,CASSLVGVPQETQYF,TGTGCCAGCAGCTTAGTTGGGGTTCCCCAAGAGACCCAGTACTTC
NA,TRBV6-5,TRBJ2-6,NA,CASSRDLSGANVLTF,TGTGCCAGCAGCAGGGATTTATCTGGGGCCAACGTCCTGACTTTC
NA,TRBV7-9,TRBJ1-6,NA,CASTSEGLSNSPLHF,TGTGCCAGCACCTCGGAGGGACTTAGTAATTCACCCCTCCACTTT
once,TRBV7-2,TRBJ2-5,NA,CASSSEVGASMSETQYF,TGTGCCAGCAGCTCAGAAGTGGGCGCTAGCATGAGCGAGACCCAGTACTTC
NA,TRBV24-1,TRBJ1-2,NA,CATSDRQPHNYGYTF,TGTGCCACCAGTGATCGGCAGCCCCATAACTATGGCTACACCTTC
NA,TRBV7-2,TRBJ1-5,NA,CTSSLANQPQHF,TGTACCAGCAGCTTAGCCAATCAGCCCCAGCATTTT
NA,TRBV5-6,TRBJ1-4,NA,CASSLSRRANNEKLFF,TGTGCCAGCAGCTTGTCTCGCAGGGCAAATAATGAAAAACTGTTTTTT
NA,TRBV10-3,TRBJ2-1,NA,CAISDDPGAYNEQFF,TGTGCCATCAGTGACGATCCGGGCGCCTACAATGAGCAGTTCTTC
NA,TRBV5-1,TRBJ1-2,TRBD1,CASSPSGTGGGYGYTF,TGCGCCAGCAGTCCGAGCGGGACAGGGGGGGGATATGGCTACACCTTC
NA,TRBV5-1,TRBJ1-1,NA,CASSSVSGTEAFF,TGCGCCAGCAGCTCGGTGTCGGGCACTGAAGCTTTCTTT
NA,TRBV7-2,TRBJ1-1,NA,CASRAGWDTEAFF,TGTGCCAGCAGGGCTGGCTGGGACACTGAAGCTTTCTTT
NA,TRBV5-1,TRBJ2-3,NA,CASSLAGVTTTDTQYF,TGCGCCAGCAGCTTGGCAGGGGTTACCACCACAGATACGCAGTATTTT
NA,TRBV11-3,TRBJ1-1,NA,CASSLGVGSTEAFF,TGTGCCAGCAGCTTAGGTGTGGGGAGCACTGAAGCTTTCTTT
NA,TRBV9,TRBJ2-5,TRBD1,CASSVYDRAQETQYF,TGTGCCAGCAGCGTATATGACAGGGCACAAGAGACCCAGTACTTC
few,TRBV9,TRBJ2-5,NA,CASSVSGNKETQYF,TGTGCCAGCAGCGTATCGGGCAACAAAGAGACCCAGTACTTC
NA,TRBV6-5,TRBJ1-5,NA,CASSSSDLRGNQPQHF,TGTGCCAGCAGTTCCTCCGATTTAAGGGGAAATCAGCCCCAGCATTTT
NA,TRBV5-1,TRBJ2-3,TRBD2,CASSILAGAADTQYF,TGCGCCAGCAGCATTCTAGCGGGGGCCGCGGATACGCAGTATTTT
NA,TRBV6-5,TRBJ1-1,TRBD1,CASRRQGATEAFF,TGTGCCAGCAGGCGACAGGGGGCTACTGAAGCTTTCTTT
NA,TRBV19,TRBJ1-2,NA,CASSIVAGRRDGYTF,TGTGCCAGTAGTATAGTGGCAGGCCGGCGGGATGGCTACACCTTC
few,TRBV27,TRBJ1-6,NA,CASSWRQRSNSPLHF,TGTGCCAGCAGTTGGAGGCAGCGTTCAAATTCACCCCTCCACTTT
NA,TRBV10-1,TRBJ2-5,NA,CASSPRRIQETQYF,TGCGCCAGCAGCCCCAGACGGATTCAAGAGACCCAGTACTTC
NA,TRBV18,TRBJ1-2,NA,CASSPRDYGYTF,TGTGCCAGCTCACCACGGGACTATGGCTACACCTTC
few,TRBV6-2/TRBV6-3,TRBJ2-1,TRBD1,CASSRTGRNNEQFF,TGTGCCAGCAGTCGGACAGGGAGGAACAATGAGCAGTTCTTC
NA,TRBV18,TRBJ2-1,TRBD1,CASSADRVDYNEQFF,TGTGCCAGCTCCGCCGACAGGGTGGACTACAATGAGCAGTTCTTC
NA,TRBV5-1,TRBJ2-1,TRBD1,CASAVTTGGKEQFF,TGCGCCAGCGCAGTCACGACAGGGGGTAAAGAGCAGTTCTTC
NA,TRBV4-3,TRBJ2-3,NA,CASSEPSTDTQYF,TGCGCCAGCAGCGAGCCTAGCACAGATACGCAGTATTTT
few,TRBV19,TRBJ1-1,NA,CASSRALNTEAFF,TGTGCCAGTAGCAGGGCACTGAACACTGAAGCTTTCTTT
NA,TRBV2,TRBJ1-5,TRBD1,CASSVGQGLNSNQPQHF,TGTGCCAGCAGTGTCGGACAGGGTCTTAATAGCAATCAGCCCCAGCATTTT
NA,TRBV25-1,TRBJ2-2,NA,CASSALDRYTGELFF,TGTGCCAGCAGTGCCCTAGACAGGTACACCGGGGAGCTGTTTTTT
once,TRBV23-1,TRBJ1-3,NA,CASSRQTYSPSGNTIYF,TGCGCCAGCAGTAGACAGACCTATTCACCCTCTGGAAACACCATATATTTT
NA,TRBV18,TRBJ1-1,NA,CASSPGQNTEAFF,TGTGCCAGCTCACCGGGACAGAACACTGAAGCTTTCTTT
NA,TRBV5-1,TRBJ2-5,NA,CASSLAGSQETQYF,TGCGCCAGCAGCTTGGCCGGTAGTCAAGAGACCCAGTACTTC
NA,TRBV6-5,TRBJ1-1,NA,CASSYVRDTEAFF,TGTGCCAGCAGTTATGTTAGGGACACTGAAGCTTTCTTT
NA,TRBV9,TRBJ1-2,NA,CASSVLSAVDGYTF,TGTGCCAGCAGCGTCTTGTCAGCGGTCGATGGCTACACCTTC
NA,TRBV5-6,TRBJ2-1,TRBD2,CASSLRTSGGPSYNEQFF,TGTGCCAGCAGCTTGCGGACTAGCGGGGGCCCTAGCTACAATGAGCAGTTCTTC
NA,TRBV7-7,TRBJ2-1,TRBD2,CASSLGYGGNNEQFF,TGTGCCAGCAGCTTAGGTTACGGGGGGAACAATGAGCAGTTCTTC
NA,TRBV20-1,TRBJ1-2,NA,CSASSQGWSGYTF,TGCAGTGCTAGTAGTCAGGGATGGAGCGGCTACACCTTC
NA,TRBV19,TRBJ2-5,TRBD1,CASSSAGTGSETQYF,TGTGCCAGTAGTAGTGCCGGGACAGGGTCAGAGACCCAGTACTTC
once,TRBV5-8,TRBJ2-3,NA,CASSVGRARDTQYF,TGTGCCAGCAGCGTGGGCAGGGCGAGAGATACGCAGTATTTT
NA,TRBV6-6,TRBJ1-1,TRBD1,CASRTGTNTEAFF,TGTGCCAGCAGGACAGGGACGAACACTGAAGCTTTCTTT
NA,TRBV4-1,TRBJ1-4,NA,CASSWTPNEKLFF,TGCGCCAGCAGCTGGACACCAAATGAAAAACTGTTTTTT
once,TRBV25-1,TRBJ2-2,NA,CASSEWGADTGELFF,TGTGCCAGCAGTGAATGGGGGGCGGACACCGGGGAGCTGTTTTTT
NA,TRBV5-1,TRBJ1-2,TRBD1,CASSANRGQGYGYTF,TGCGCCAGCAGCGCGAACAGGGGGCAGGGCTATGGCTACACCTTC
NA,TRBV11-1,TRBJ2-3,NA,CASSLVRGTDTQYF,TGTGCCAGCAGCTTAGTTCGGGGCACAGATACGCAGTATTTT
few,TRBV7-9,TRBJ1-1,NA,CASSAVLIQTSGAFF,TGTGCCAGCAGCGCTGTCTTGATACAAACTTCTGGAGCTTTCTTT
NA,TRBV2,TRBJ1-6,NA,CASSAEAGKGSPLHF,TGTGCCAGCAGTGCAGAGGCGGGGAAGGGTTCACCCCTCCACTTT
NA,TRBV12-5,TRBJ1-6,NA,CASGLVPGDGSPLHF,TGTGCTAGTGGTTTGGTACCGGGGGATGGTTCACCCCTCCACTTT
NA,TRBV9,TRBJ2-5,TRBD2,CASSVSGGPGETQYF,TGTGCCAGCAGCGTAAGCGGGGGGCCGGGAGAGACCCAGTACTTC
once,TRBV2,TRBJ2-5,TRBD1,CASSFTGTGVFETQYF,TGTGCCAGCAGTTTTACGGGGACAGGGGTGTTCGAGACCCAGTACTTC
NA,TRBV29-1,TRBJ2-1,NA,CSGTRGAGDNEQFF,TGCAGCGGAACCCGGGGGGCAGGGGACAATGAGCAGTTCTTC
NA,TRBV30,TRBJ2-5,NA,CAWSSKETQYF,TGTGCCTGGAGTAGTAAAGAGACCCAGTACTTC
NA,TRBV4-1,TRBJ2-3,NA,CASSRGGGSTDTQYF,TGCGCCAGCAGCCGCGGAGGGGGCAGCACAGATACGCAGTATTTT
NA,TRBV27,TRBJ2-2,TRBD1,CASSGGTGNTGELFF,TGTGCCAGCAGTGGAGGGACAGGGAACACCGGGGAGCTGTTTTTT
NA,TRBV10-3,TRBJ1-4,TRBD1,CAISRDRGEKLFF,TGTGCCATCAGCCGGGACAGGGGTGAAAAACTGTTTTTT
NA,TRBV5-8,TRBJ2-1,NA,CASSAQAYNEQFF,TGTGCCAGCAGCGCACAGGCTTACAATGAGCAGTTCTTC
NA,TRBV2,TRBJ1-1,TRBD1,CASSVRTGGTEAFF,TGTGCCAGCAGCGTTAGGACAGGGGGGACTGAAGCTTTCTTT
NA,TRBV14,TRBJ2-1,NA,CASSHPVIADSYNEQFF,TGTGCCAGCAGCCATCCCGTAATAGCGGATTCCTACAATGAGCAGTTCTTC